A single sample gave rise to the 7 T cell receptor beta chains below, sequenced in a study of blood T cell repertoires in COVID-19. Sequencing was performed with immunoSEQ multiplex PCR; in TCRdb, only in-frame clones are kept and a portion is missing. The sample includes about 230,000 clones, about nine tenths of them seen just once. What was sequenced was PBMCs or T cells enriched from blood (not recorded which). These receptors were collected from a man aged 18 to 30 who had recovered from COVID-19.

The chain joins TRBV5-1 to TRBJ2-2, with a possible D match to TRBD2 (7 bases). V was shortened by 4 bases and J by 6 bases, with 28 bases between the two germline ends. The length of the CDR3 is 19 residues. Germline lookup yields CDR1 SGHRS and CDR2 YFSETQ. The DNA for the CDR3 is TGCGCCAGCAGCGGGTCGGGGGCTAGCGGAAACCTGGGACCCGGGGAGCTGTTTTTT. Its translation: CASSGSGASGNLGPGELFF.

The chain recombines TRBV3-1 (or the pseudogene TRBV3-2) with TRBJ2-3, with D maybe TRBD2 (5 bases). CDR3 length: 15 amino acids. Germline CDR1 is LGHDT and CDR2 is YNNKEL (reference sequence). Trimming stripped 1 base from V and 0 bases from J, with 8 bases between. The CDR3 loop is CASSQADSSTDTQYF. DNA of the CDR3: TGTGCCAGCAGCCAAGCGGACTCTAGCACAGATACGCAGTATTTT.

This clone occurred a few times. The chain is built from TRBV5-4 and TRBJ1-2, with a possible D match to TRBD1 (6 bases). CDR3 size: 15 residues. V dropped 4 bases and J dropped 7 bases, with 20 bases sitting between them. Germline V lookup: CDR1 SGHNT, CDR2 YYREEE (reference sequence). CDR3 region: CASSRAGRGDGGYTF. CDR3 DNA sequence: TGTGCCAGCAGCCGAGCAGGGAGGGGGGATGGTGGCTACACCTTC.

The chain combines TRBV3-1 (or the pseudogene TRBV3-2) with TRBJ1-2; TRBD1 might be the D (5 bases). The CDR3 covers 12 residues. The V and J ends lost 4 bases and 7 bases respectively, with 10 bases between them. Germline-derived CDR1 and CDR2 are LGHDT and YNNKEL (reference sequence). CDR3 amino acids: CASSRRGFGYTF. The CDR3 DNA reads TGTGCCAGCAGCCGCCGGGGGTTTGGCTACACCTTC.

CDR3 sequence: CATSRTGRVNEQFF. The CDR3 nucleotides are TGTGCCACCAGCAGAACGGGGAGGGTGAATGAGCAGTTCTTC. The chain uses TRBV15 and TRBJ2-1; 7 bases fit TRBD2. Germline V gene data show CDR1 as LNHNV and CDR2 as YYDKDF (reference sequence). The CDR3 covers 14 residues. The V gene end was trimmed by 2 bases and the J gene end by 7 bases; junction bases not matched to a gene: 5.

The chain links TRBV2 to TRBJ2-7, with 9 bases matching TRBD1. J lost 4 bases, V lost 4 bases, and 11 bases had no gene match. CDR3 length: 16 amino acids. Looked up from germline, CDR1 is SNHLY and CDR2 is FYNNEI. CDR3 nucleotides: TGTGCCAGCAGTGGCCTCCGGGACAGGGTTGGGTACGAGCAGTACTTC. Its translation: CASSGLRDRVGYEQYF.

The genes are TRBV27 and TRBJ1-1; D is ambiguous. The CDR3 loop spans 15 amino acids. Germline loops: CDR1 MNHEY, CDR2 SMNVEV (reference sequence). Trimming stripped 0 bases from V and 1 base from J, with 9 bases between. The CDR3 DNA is TGTGCCAGCAGTTTATCGATCCCGGGGAACACTGAAGCTTTCTTT. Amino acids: CASSLSIPGNTEAFF.